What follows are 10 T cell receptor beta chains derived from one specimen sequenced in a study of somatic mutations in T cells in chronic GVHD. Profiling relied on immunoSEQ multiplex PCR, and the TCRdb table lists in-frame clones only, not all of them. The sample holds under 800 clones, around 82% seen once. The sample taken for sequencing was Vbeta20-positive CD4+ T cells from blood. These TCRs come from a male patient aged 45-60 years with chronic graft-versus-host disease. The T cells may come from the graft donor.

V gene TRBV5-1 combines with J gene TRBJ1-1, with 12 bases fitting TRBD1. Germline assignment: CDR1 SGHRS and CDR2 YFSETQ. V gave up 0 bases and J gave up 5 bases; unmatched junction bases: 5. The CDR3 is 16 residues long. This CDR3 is CASSLDGTGGWTEAFF. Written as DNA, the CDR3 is TGCGCCAGCAGCTTGGATGGGACAGGGGGCTGGACTGAAGCTTTCTTT.

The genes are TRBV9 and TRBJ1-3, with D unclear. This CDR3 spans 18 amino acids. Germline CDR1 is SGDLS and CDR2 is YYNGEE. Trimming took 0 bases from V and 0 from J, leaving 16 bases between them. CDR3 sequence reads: CASSVAPRVDGSGNTIYF. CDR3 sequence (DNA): TGTGCCAGCAGCGTAGCTCCGCGGGTTGATGGCTCTGGAAACACCATATATTTT.

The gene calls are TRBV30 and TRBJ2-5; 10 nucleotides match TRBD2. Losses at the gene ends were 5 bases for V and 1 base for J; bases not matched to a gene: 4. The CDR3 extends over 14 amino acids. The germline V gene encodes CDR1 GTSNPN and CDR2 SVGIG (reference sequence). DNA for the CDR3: TGTGCCTGGGCACTAGCGGGGCCCCAAGAGACCCAGTACTTC. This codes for CAWALAGPQETQYF.

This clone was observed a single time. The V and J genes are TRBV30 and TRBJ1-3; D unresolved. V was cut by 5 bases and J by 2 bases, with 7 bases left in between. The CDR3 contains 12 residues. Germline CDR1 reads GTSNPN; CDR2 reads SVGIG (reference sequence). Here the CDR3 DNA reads TGTGCCTGGCGCCCGGCTGGAAACACCATATATTTT. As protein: CAWRPAGNTIYF. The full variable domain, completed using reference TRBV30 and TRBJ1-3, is SQTIHQWPATLVQPVGSPLSLECTVEGTSNPNLYWYRQAAGRGLQLLFYSVGIGQISSEVPQNLSASRPQDRQFILSSKKLLLSDSGFYLCAWRPAGNTIYFGEGSWLTVV.

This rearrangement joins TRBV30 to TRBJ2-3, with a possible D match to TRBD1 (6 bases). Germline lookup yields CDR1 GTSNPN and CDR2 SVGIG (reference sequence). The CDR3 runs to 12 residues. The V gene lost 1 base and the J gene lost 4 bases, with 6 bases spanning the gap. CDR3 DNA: TGTGCCTGGAGTGAGGGGGCAGATACGCAGTATTTT. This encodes CAWSEGADTQYF.

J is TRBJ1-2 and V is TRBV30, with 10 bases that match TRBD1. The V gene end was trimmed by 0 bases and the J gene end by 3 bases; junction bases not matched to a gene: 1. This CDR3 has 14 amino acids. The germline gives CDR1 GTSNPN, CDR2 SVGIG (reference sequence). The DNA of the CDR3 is TGTGCCTGGAGTGTGGGACAGGGGCACTATGGCTACACCTTC. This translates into CAWSVGQGHYGYTF.

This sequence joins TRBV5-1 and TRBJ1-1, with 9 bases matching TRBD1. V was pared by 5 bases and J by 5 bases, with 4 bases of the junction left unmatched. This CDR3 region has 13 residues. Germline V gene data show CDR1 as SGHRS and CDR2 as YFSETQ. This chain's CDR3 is CASRGQGPTEAFF. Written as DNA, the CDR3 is TGCGCCAGCAGGGGACAGGGACCAACTGAAGCTTTCTTT.

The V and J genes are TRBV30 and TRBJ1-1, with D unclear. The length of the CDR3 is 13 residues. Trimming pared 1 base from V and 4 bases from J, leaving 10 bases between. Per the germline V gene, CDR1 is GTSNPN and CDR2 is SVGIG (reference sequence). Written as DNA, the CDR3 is TGTGCCTGGAGTGCTAGCGCGGTCACTGAAGCTTTCTTT. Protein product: CAWSASAVTEAFF.

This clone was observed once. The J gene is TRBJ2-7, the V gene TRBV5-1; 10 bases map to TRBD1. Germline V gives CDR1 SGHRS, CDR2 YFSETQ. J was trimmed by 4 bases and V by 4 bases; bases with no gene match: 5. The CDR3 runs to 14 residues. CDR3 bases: TGCGCCAGCAGCGGAGGGGACAGGGGTTACGAGCAGTACTTC. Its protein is CASSGGDRGYEQYF.

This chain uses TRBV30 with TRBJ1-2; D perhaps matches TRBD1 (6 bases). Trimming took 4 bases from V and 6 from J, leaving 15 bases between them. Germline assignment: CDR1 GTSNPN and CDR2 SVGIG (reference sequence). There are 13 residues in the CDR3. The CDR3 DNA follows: TGTGCCTGGACCCGAGGGGGATACGATGGCTACACCTTC. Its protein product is CAWTRGGYDGYTF. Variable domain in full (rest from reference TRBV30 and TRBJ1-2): SQTIHQWPATLVQPVGSPLSLECTVEGTSNPNLYWYRQAAGRGLQLLFYSVGIGQISSEVPQNLSASRPQDRQFILSSKKLLLSDSGFYLCAWTRGGYDGYTFGSGTRLTVV.